Listed below are T cell receptor beta chains from one sample, sequenced in a study of blood T cell repertoires in COVID-19. Here immunoSEQ multiplex PCR was the method, and the copy in TCRdb shows in-frame clones only, minus some. The repertoire holds 110,000 or so clones, with roughly 82% as singletons. The sample comprised peripheral blood. These receptors were obtained from a woman in her 40s with acute or convalescent COVID-19. The CDR3 runs from the conserved cysteine through the conserved F or W. D genes are given only for firm matches. Rows may omit the clone size; those that give it use once, few, many or a size class.

TGCGCCAGTAGCCAAAGACAGGGGGGAGGTGAAAAACTGTTTTTT,CASSQRQGGGEKLFF,TRBJ1-4,TRBV4-1,TRBD1,.
TGTGCCAGCAGTCCGACAGGGACCGGAAACACCATATATTTT,CASSPTGTGNTIYF,TRBJ1-3,TRBV28,TRBD1,.
TGTGCCAGCAGCGCGCAGGGATCGGGAAACACCATATATTTT,CASSAQGSGNTIYF,TRBJ1-3,TRBV9,.,.
TGTGCCAGTAGTATAGTGGACAGAATTCTCGGCACTGAAGCTTTCTTT,CASSIVDRILGTEAFF,TRBJ1-1,TRBV19,.,.
TGTGCCAGTAGTGTAGACAGGATAGGTCAGCCCCAGCATTTT,CASSVDRIGQPQHF,TRBJ1-5,TRBV19,.,few
TGTGCCAGCCGGACAGGGGGCTCTTATGGCTACACCTTC,CASRTGGSYGYTF,TRBJ1-2,TRBV5-4,TRBD1,.
TGTGCCAGCAGCGTAAATTGGAAGGGGGTCCGCACAGATACGCAGTATTTT,CASSVNWKGVRTDTQYF,TRBJ2-3,TRBV9,.,.
TGTGCCAAGGGAGCTAGCGGGGCAGAGACCCAGTACTTC,CAKGASGAETQYF,TRBJ2-5,TRBV24-1,TRBD2,once
TGTGCCAGCAGCTCCGGTACTTCTGGAAACACCATATATTTT,CASSSGTSGNTIYF,TRBJ1-3,TRBV7-9,.,.
TGTGCCAGCAGGCGAGCCGGGGGGCCCCAGCATTTT,CASRRAGGPQHF,TRBJ1-5,TRBV12-3/TRBV12-4,.,few
TGTGCCAGTAGTAGTCTGGACAGGGGGCTTGATGGCTACACCTTC,CASSSLDRGLDGYTF,TRBJ1-2,TRBV19,TRBD1,once
TGTGCCTGGAGTGTACAGCCTGGGACTGAAGCTTTCTTT,CAWSVQPGTEAFF,TRBJ1-1,TRBV30,.,few
TGTGCCAGTAGTATCCGGGAGACGGGATCTAGGTCACCCCTCCACTTT,CASSIRETGSRSPLHF,TRBJ1-6,TRBV19,.,.